These T cell receptor beta chains were read from a single sample in a study of vaccination effects on CD4 cells after COVID-19. The table came from immunoSEQ multiplex PCR; TCRdb's copy has only in-frame clones and leaves some out. The profile shows 45,000 or so clones, roughly 70% of them singletons. These receptors lack a known antigen. The starting material was CD4+ T cells from PBMCs cultured without peptide, obtained after COVID-19 vaccination. Receptor source: a human donor who received a COVID-19 vaccine. CDR3s include the opening cysteine and the closing phenylalanine or tryptophan. The order of the fields is J gene, V gene, D gene, clone size, CDR3 DNA, CDR3 protein. A D gene is named only where the DNA matches it firmly. For some rows the clone size is stated as once, few or many, or as a class when expanded; others skip it.

TRBJ2-1 | TRBV19 | TRBD1 | NA | TGTGCCAGTAGTATTTTCCCCCACTCGACAGGGGCGCACACGGGCTCCTACAATGAGCAGTTCTTC | CASSIFPHSTGAHTGSYNEQFF
TRBJ1-2 | TRBV4-2 | TRBD1 | NA | TGTGCCAGCAGCCAAGAATACGGAAGGACAGGGGGTAACTATGGCTACACCTTC | CASSQEYGRTGGNYGYTF
TRBJ2-2 | TRBV11-2 | NA | NA | TGTGCCAGCAGCTCTTTAGCGTTTGCCACCGGGGAGCTGTTTTTT | CASSSLAFATGELFF
TRBJ2-7 | TRBV30 | TRBD2 | NA | TGTGCCTGGAGCCTAGCGGGGTCCTACGAGCAGTACTTC | CAWSLAGSYEQYF
TRBJ2-2 | TRBV7-7 | TRBD1 | NA | TGTGCCAGCAGCATGGGACAGGCAAACACCGGGGAGCTGTTTTTT | CASSMGQANTGELFF
TRBJ2-2 | TRBV3-1/TRBV3-2 | TRBD2 | NA | TGTGCCAGCGGAGCCGGGAGGGGAAATACCGGGGAGCTGTTTTTT | CASGAGRGNTGELFF
TRBJ2-3 | TRBV29-1 | NA | NA | TGCAGCACCCGGACTAGCACAGATACGCAGTATTTT | CSTRTSTDTQYF
TRBJ1-4 | TRBV7-7 | NA | NA | TGTGCCAGCAGCTCCGTTACCGCTCGCGATGAAAAACTGTTTTTT | CASSSVTARDEKLFF
TRBJ2-2 | TRBV27 | NA | NA | TGTGCCAGCAGTACCAGACTGGAGGCAGCGAACACCGGGGAGCTGTTTTTT | CASSTRLEAANTGELFF
TRBJ1-1 | TRBV10-3 | NA | NA | TGTGCCACCTGGACGGGGGAAGGCACTGAAGCTTTCTTT | CATWTGEGTEAFF
TRBJ1-2 | TRBV6-1 | TRBD1 | NA | TGTGCCAGCAGTGAAGACAGGGGCTACTATGGCTACACCTTC | CASSEDRGYYGYTF
TRBJ1-3 | TRBV10-1 | NA | NA | TGCGCCAGCAGCCGGGACCTAAACACCATATATTTT | CASSRDLNTIYF
TRBJ2-7 | TRBV18 | TRBD1 | NA | TGTGCCAGCTCACGATCATCCGGGACAGAGTCCTACGAGCAGTACTTC | CASSRSSGTESYEQYF
TRBJ1-1 | TRBV2 | NA | NA | TGTGCCAGCAGCGCCGTGGGACAATGGGGTGAAATGAACACTGAAGCTTTCTTT | CASSAVGQWGEMNTEAFF
TRBJ1-4 | TRBV7-8 | NA | NA | TGTGCCAGCAGCTTAGCTCAAATCGGGACGGTGGATGAGGAAAAACTGTTTTTT | CASSLAQIGTVDEEKLFF
TRBJ2-1 | TRBV25-1 | NA | NA | TGTGCCAGCAGTGAATATCCACAGGCCCAATTTTACAATGAGCAGTTCTTC | CASSEYPQAQFYNEQFF
TRBJ1-3 | TRBV5-1 | NA | once | TGCGCCAGCAGTCGGGGGCCCTCTGGAAACACCATATATTTT | CASSRGPSGNTIYF
TRBJ2-2 | TRBV27 | NA | NA | TGTGCCAGCAGTTTGCGGGTCCTAAGGTCCGCCGGGGAGCTGTTTTTT | CASSLRVLRSAGELFF
TRBJ1-1 | TRBV18 | NA | once | TGTGCCAGCTCATCAGGGACCGAGAACACTGAAGCTTTCTTT | CASSSGTENTEAFF
TRBJ1-1 | TRBV7-8 | NA | NA | TGTGCCAGCAGCTCTGGGCCAGCAAACACTGAAGCTTTCTTT | CASSSGPANTEAFF
TRBJ2-1 | TRBV7-2 | NA | NA | TGTGCCAGCACAATTAGGAACCCACTGGCCAATGAGCAGTTCTTC | CASTIRNPLANEQFF
TRBJ2-1 | TRBV18 | TRBD2 | few | TGTGCCAGCTCGCCCGGGACTAGCGGAGCCTACAATGAGCAGTTCTTC | CASSPGTSGAYNEQFF